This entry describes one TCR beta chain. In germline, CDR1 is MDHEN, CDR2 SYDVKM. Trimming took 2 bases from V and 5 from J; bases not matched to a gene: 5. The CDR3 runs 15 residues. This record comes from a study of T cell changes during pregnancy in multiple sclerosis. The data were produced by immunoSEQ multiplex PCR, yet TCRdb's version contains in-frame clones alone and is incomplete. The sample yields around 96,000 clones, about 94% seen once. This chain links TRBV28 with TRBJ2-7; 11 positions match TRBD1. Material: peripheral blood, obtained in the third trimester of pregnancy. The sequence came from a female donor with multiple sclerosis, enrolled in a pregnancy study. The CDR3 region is CASSLGGTGGHEQYF. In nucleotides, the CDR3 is TGTGCCAGCAGTTTAGGTGGGACAGGGGGGCACGAGCAGTACTTC.